Presented here are 8 T cell receptor beta chains from one specimen sequenced in a study of blood T cells in healthy people across ages. The second PCR ran about 6 to 11 cycles with a sample-barcoded 5' primer and J-beta primers. TCRdb reprocessed the 5' RACE reads via MiXCR and lists one record per CDR3 protein. Seen here are 600,000 or so distinct CDR3 sequences, roughly 31% observed once, and the top ten hold approximately 14%. Sequencing was done on a sample of blood. These receptors originate from a woman older than 75 in good health.

This clonotype was seen many times. This chain joins TRBV20-1 and TRBJ1-1; D may be TRBD1 (6 bases). V dropped 0 bases and J dropped 6 bases, with 17 bases sitting between them. The germline gives CDR1 DFQATT, CDR2 SNEGSKA (reference sequence). CDR3 length: 15 residues. The CDR3 DNA reads as TGCAGTGCTAGAGAGACAGGAGGGGGGCACGCTGAAGCTTTCTTT. Encoded protein: CSARETGGGHAEAFF.

Remarks on this clonotype: A much larger clone differs from this one at a single base, so this may be a read error. V is TRBV2 and J is TRBJ2-7; D is possibly TRBD2 (5 bases). V lost 6 bases and J lost 7, with 19 bases in between. CDR3 size: 14 residues. Germline V gives CDR1 SNHLY, CDR2 FYNNEI. For the CDR3, the DNA is TGTGCCAGCAGCCTTAGCCGGGGAGAAAATGAGCAGTACTTC. It yields the protein CASSLSRGENEQYF. The whole variable domain, filled in from reference TRBV2 and TRBJ2-7, reads EPEVTQTPSHQVTQMGQEVILRCVPISNHLYFYWYRQILGQKVEFLVSFYNNEISEKSEIFDDQFSVERPDGSNFTLKIRSTKLEDSAMYFCASSLSRGENEQYFGPGTRLTVT.

A remark on this clonotype: A read error may explain this, as a much larger clone is one base away. The J gene is TRBJ1-2, the V gene TRBV6-1; D is unresolved. Germline V gives CDR1 MNHNS, CDR2 SASEGT. The ends were cut back, 7 bases at V and 4 bases at J, with 10 bases in the middle. This CDR3 is built from 12 residues. CDR3 in DNA: TGTGCCAGCAATGGAGGGAGCTATGGCTACACCTTC. This encodes CASNGGSYGYTF.

This clonotype was counted many times. This sequence joins TRBV5-1 and TRBJ2-1; 14 bases line up with TRBD2. Germline V CDR1 and CDR2: SGHRS, YFSETQ. V lost 1 base, J lost 5 bases, and 8 bases stayed unmatched. CDR3 length: 18 amino acids. The CDR3 spells CASSLFSGTSGGNNEQFF. DNA of the CDR3: TGCGCCAGCAGCTTGTTTTCCGGGACTAGCGGGGGAAACAATGAGCAGTTCTTC. Complete variable domain (other parts from reference TRBV5-1 and TRBJ2-1): KAGVTQTPRYLIKTRGQQVTLSCSPISGHRSVSWYQQTPGQGLQFLFEYFSETQRNKGNFPGRFSGRQFSNSRSEMNVSTLELGDSALYLCASSLFSGTSGGNNEQFFGPGTRLTVL.

This clonotype was found many times. J is TRBJ2-1 and V is TRBV9; TRBD1 is a possible D gene (6 bases). CDR1 and CDR2 from the germline V gene are SGDLS and YYNGEE. There are 15 residues in the CDR3. Trimming pared 2 bases from V and 2 bases from J, leaving 11 bases between. CDR3 DNA sequence: TGTGCCAGCAGCGTGGGGGCCTTAACCTACAATGAGCAGTTCTTC. Amino acid sequence: CASSVGALTYNEQFF.

Details on this clonotype: A much larger clone differs by one base, so this may be a read error. V gene TRBV6-1 combines with J gene TRBJ2-1, with TRBD1 as a possible D gene (6 bases). V was trimmed by 8 bases and J by 7 bases, leaving 21 bases between them. Germline CDR1 reads MNHNS; CDR2 reads SASEGT. The CDR3 length is 15 residues. This CDR3 reads CASRFTGSFPNEQFF. Written as DNA, the CDR3 is TGTGCCAGCCGTTTCACAGGGTCCTTTCCTAATGAGCAGTTCTTC.

This rearrangement joins TRBV6-2 or TRBV6-3 to TRBJ1-1; TRBD1 agrees at 8 bases. In germline, CDR1 is MNHEY, CDR2 SVGEGT. The V and J ends lost 5 bases and 5 bases, in that order; junction bases with no gene match: 10. The CDR3 length is 15 residues. The CDR3 spells CASSAQDRACTEAFF. In DNA form, the CDR3 reads TGTGCCAGCAGTGCCCAGGACAGGGCGTGTACTGAAGCTTTCTTT.

This clonotype was seen a handful of times. This sequence may be a read error, since a much larger clone differs from it by one base. The chain combines TRBV20-1 with TRBJ2-5, with D tentatively TRBD1 (6 bases). CDR3 length: 14 amino acids. V lost 6 bases to trimming and J lost 11 bases, with 25 bases between them. CDR1 is DFQATT, CDR2 SNEGSKA, per germline (reference sequence). The CDR3 spells CSASRWTDTYGQYF. The CDR3 DNA sequence: TGCAGTGCCAGTCGTTGGACAGACACCTACGGGCAGTACTTC.